There are many counts of the clone carrying this T cell receptor beta chain. Its antigen is unidentified. V lost 3 bases, J lost 0 bases, and 8 bases lay in between. The V gene's germline CDR1 is SGHTA and CDR2 FQGNSA. The CDR3 length is 15 residues. This record comes from a study of T cells after yellow fever vaccination. Study observations and caveats: Only a minor proportion of clonotypes was detected across both CD4 and CD8 compartments. Contaminants from the bulk population, in the form of abundant clonotypes, could be found in FACS-sorted repertoires. The secondary response showed a weaker magnitude and a faster peak, day 5 versus 15.

A 5'RACE template-switching step, the method used to make TCR cDNA, added a universal primer site and UMIs. TCRdb recomputed calls from the 5' RACE reads with MiXCR, one row per CDR3 protein. The table has roughly 300,000 distinct CDR3 sequences, around 7.3% seen once. The chain employs TRBV7-2 and TRBJ2-2; D is undetermined. The TCR comes from a young man who received the YFV17D yellow fever vaccine. The sequenced sample was PBMCs, obtained 35 to 50 days after the first yellow fever vaccination. This CDR3 reads CASSFGQPNTGELFF. CDR3 bases: TGTGCCAGCAGCTTTGGCCAGCCGAACACCGGGGAGCTGTTTTTT.